This TCR beta chain was recovered during a study of cytomegalovirus exposure and HLA in healthy donors. The study's findings and limits: Apparent HLA restriction characterized most CMV-associated TCR beta chains in a later analysis. Most subjects had HLA-A and HLA-B alleles reportedly predicted accurately by TCR beta sequences. TCR beta chain V- and J-gene trimming was linked, in a later analysis, to a missense variant in DCLRE1C.

Though nominally healthy at sampling, donors likely had unrecorded immune exposures. Remarks on this clone: Its antigen is currently unknown.

60 Vbeta and 13 Jbeta primers were used in PCR. The table came from immunoSEQ multiplex PCR; TCRdb's copy has only in-frame clones and leaves some out. The sample contains about 91,000 clones, around 59% of which appear only once. This CDR3 is built from 15 residues. The germline V and J ends were trimmed by 2 bases and 1 base, with 11 bases remaining between them. Looked up from germline, CDR1 is MNHEY and CDR2 is SVGAGI. The TCR comes from a human donor in good health. The chain combines TRBV6-5 with TRBJ2-5; D is ambiguous. Sequencing input: PBMCs. The DNA of the CDR3 is TGTGCCAGCAGTTACGGCATGTACCCCCAAGAGACCCAGTACTTC. Protein sequence: CASSYGMYPQETQYF.